A selection of T cell receptor beta chains follows, all from one sample in a study of blood T cells in healthy people across ages. TCRdb ran MiXCR on the 5' RACE reads and lists one entry per CDR3 protein. The sample carries 500,000 to 550,000 distinct CDR3 sequences, around 24% recorded once. The data were also submitted as part of a second study, on T cells of mothers and their children.

Material for sequencing was blood. All receptors derive from a boy between 5 and 17 years old in good health. Each CDR3 is given with its conserved first and last residue. Fields, in order: J gene, clone size, V gene, D gene, CDR3 DNA, CDR3 protein. A D gene is named only where the DNA matches it firmly. A clone size is listed for some rows: how often the clone was seen (once, few, many), or a class if it is expanded.

>TRBJ2-2|-|TRBV21-1|-
TGTGCCAGCAGCAAGGGCCTTGGCGGGACGGTTGGCACCGGGGAGCTGTTTTTT
CASSKGLGGTVGTGELFF
>TRBJ2-7|-|TRBV27|-
TGTGCCAGCAGTTTGAGCGGGCCCCAGGGGTACGAGCAGTACTTC
CASSLSGPQGYEQYF
>TRBJ2-7|-|TRBV28|TRBD2
TGTGCCAGCAGCACCCGTAGCGGGAGGCAGTCCTACGAGCAGTACTTC
CASSTRSGRQSYEQYF
>TRBJ2-1|few|TRBV27|-
TGTGCCAGCAGTTCCGAGTATAATGAGCAGTTCTTC
CASSSEYNEQFF
>TRBJ2-1|-|TRBV4-3|-
TGCGCCAGCAGCCAAGCCAGAGGGCCCCATGAGCAGTTCTTC
CASSQARGPHEQFF
>TRBJ1-4|-|TRBV5-1|-
TGCGCCAGCCGGGGGGCGGATGAAAAACTGTTTTTT
CASRGADEKLFF
>TRBJ2-1|few|TRBV11-1|-
TGTGCCAGCAGCTTAGCAGCGCGGATGAGCTCCTACAATGAGCAGTTCTTC
CASSLAARMSSYNEQFF
>TRBJ1-5|few|TRBV7-8|TRBD1
TGTGCCAGCAGCCACCGACAGGGGGGAAAACAGCCCCAGCATTTT
CASSHRQGGKQPQHF
>TRBJ2-6|many|TRBV7-8|TRBD2
TGTGCCAGCAGCTTAGAGAGGACTAGCTCTGGGGCCAACGTCCTGACTTTC
CASSLERTSSGANVLTF
>TRBJ2-7|-|TRBV19|-
TGTGCCAGTAGTATGGCGGGGGCTCTCAGCTCCTACGAGCAGTACTTC
CASSMAGALSSYEQYF
>TRBJ1-2|-|TRBV28|-
TGTGCCAGCAGTTTAACACAACCCTATGGCTACACCTTC
CASSLTQPYGYTF
>TRBJ2-7|few|TRBV6-2/TRBV6-3|-
TGTGCCAGCAGTTACGCGACAGCACATGGCGACGAGCAGTACTTC
CASSYATAHGDEQYF
>TRBJ2-7|-|TRBV12-3/TRBV12-4|-
TGTGCCAGCAGTTTGTACAGCTCCTACGAGCAGTACTTC
CASSLYSSYEQYF
>TRBJ1-3|-|TRBV7-9|-
TGTGCCAGCAGCGAGACCTCGGTCAGCTCAGGCTCTGGAAACACCATATATTTT
CASSETSVSSGSGNTIYF
>TRBJ2-7|-|TRBV12-3/TRBV12-4|TRBD1
TGTGCCAGCAGTGGGGACAGGGCGTACGAGCAGTACTTC
CASSGDRAYEQYF
>TRBJ1-1|-|TRBV7-9|TRBD1
TGCGCCAGCAGCCCTCCCCCCGGGACAGAGAACACTGAAGCTTTCTTT
CASSPPPGTENTEAFF
>TRBJ2-7|-|TRBV7-9|-
TGTGCCAGCAGCTCCGGGGAGGTCTCCAGCGAGCAGTACTTC
CASSSGEVSSEQYF
>TRBJ1-2|few|TRBV6-1|-
TGTGCCAGCAAAGTTTTCTACGTATCCAGCTATGGCTACACCTTC
CASKVFYVSSYGYTF
>TRBJ2-1|few|TRBV2|-
TGTGCCAGCAGTGAGGAGCAGGGGTACAATGAGCAGTTCTTC
CASSEEQGYNEQFF
>TRBJ1-6|-|TRBV6-1|TRBD1
TGTGCCAGCAGTGCCGGGACAGCCTATAATTCACCCCTCCACTTT
CASSAGTAYNSPLHF
>TRBJ1-1|-|TRBV7-2|-
TGTGCCAGCAGCTATGGGGCGATGAACACTGAAGCTTTCTTT
CASSYGAMNTEAFF
>TRBJ2-1|-|TRBV7-2|-
TGTGCCAGCAGCCGCAGCGGTTATTACAATGAGCAGTTCTTC
CASSRSGYYNEQFF
>TRBJ2-1|-|TRBV24-1|TRBD1
TGTGCCACCAGTGATCCGGGACAGGGAACCTACAATGAGCAGTTCTTC
CATSDPGQGTYNEQFF
>TRBJ1-1|few|TRBV5-6|-
TGTGCCAGCAGCTTGTCTCTGGGTGGGGGGACTGAAGCTTTCTTT
CASSLSLGGGTEAFF
>TRBJ1-3|many|TRBV4-1|-
TGCGCCAGCAGCCAAGAAGGAGGGGAGGGTACTGGAAACACCATATATTTT
CASSQEGGEGTGNTIYF
>TRBJ2-3|few|TRBV9|TRBD2
TGTGCCAGCAGCGTAGGGGACTACTCGGGGGATACGCAGTATTTT
CASSVGDYSGDTQYF
>TRBJ1-4|few|TRBV7-9|-
TGTGCCAGCAGCTTGACAGCCTCTAATGAAAAACTGTTTTTT
CASSLTASNEKLFF
>TRBJ2-7|few|TRBV11-2|TRBD1
TGTGCCAGCAGCTTCGGCAGGGGGCTTAGCGAGCAGTACTTC
CASSFGRGLSEQYF
>TRBJ2-1|-|TRBV7-9|TRBD1
TGTGCCAGCAGCTCCGACTCCAGGCGGCACAGGGGGTTTTCCTACAATGAGCAGTTCTTC
CASSSDSRRHRGFSYNEQFF
>TRBJ2-2|-|TRBV11-2|TRBD2
TGTGCCAGCAGCTTAGAGGCTAGCGGGGGACCCACCGGGGAGCTGTTTTTT
CASSLEASGGPTGELFF
>TRBJ2-5|many|TRBV4-2|TRBD2
TGTGCCAGCAGCCAGGGAGGGGTGGAGACCCAGTACTTC
CASSQGGVETQYF
>TRBJ2-1|few|TRBV29-1|TRBD2
TGCAGCGTTTCCCGGGAGGGGGGGTCGGATGAGCAGTTCTTC
CSVSREGGSDEQFF
>TRBJ1-1|few|TRBV5-5|-
TGTGCCAGCAGCTTGCAGTGGGGGAACACTGAAGCTTTCTTT
CASSLQWGNTEAFF
>TRBJ2-4|few|TRBV20-1|-
TGCAGTGCTAGCTCCGCGGCAGACAAAAACATTCAGTACTTC
CSASSAADKNIQYF
>TRBJ2-3|many|TRBV5-1|TRBD2
TGCGCCAGCAGACTAGCGGGGGACCCTACGCAGTATTTT
CASRLAGDPTQYF
>TRBJ1-1|few|TRBV5-4|-
TGTGCCAGCAGCTTGGCCCTGACCGCCGGACTTGAAGCTTTCTTT
CASSLALTAGLEAFF
>TRBJ2-1|-|TRBV7-2|-
TGTGCCAGCAGCCTCAGAAGAAGCTCCTACAATGAGCAGTTCTTC
CASSLRRSSYNEQFF
>TRBJ2-1|few|TRBV6-4|-
TGTGCCAGCAGTGACCTGGCGCGGAGCTCCTACAATGAGCAGTTCTTC
CASSDLARSSYNEQFF
>TRBJ2-3|-|TRBV4-3|TRBD2
TGCGCCAGCAGCCAAGTTACGGGGGGGGATACGCAGTATTTT
CASSQVTGGDTQYF
>TRBJ2-3|few|TRBV29-1|-
TGCAGCGTTGATGAGGGGGTGCTCACAGATACGCAGTATTTT
CSVDEGVLTDTQYF
>TRBJ2-5|-|TRBV5-1|TRBD1
TGCGCCAGCGCCAGGGGGTCACCCCAGGAAGAGACCCAGTACTTC
CASARGSPQEETQYF
>TRBJ2-3|many|TRBV6-2/TRBV6-3|TRBD2
TGTGCCAGCAGTTACGGCAGGGAGGGTACAGATACGCAGTATTTT
CASSYGREGTDTQYF
>TRBJ2-7|few|TRBV2|TRBD2
TGTGCCAGACGGGAGGTTGCGGGGGGTCCCTACGAGCAGTACTTC
CARREVAGGPYEQYF
>TRBJ2-7|few|TRBV6-5|-
TGTGCCAGCAGTTACTCGTATAATAAGGGGCACGAGCAGTACTTC
CASSYSYNKGHEQYF
>TRBJ2-7|many|TRBV3-1|TRBD1
TGTGCCAGCAGGCTCGGGACAGCCGAGCAGTACTTC
CASRLGTAEQYF
>TRBJ2-5|-|TRBV4-3|TRBD1
TGCGCCAGCAGCCAAGATAGAGACAGGGCAGAGACCCAGTACTTC
CASSQDRDRAETQYF
>TRBJ2-7|many|TRBV20-1|TRBD2
TGCAGTGCTAGGTCTCTGGGAGCGGGGGAGAACTACGAGCAGTACTTC
CSARSLGAGENYEQYF
>TRBJ1-4|few|TRBV6-6|-
TGTGCCAGCAGTTACTCGTCAGCCCTTAATGAAAAACTGTTTTTT
CASSYSSALNEKLFF
>TRBJ2-1|few|TRBV19|-
TGTGCCAGTAGTATAGATGCCCTAGAAGGGGGGATCAATGAGCAGTTCTTC
CASSIDALEGGINEQFF
>TRBJ2-3|-|TRBV5-1|-
TGCGCCAGCAAGCCAGAGAGCGGCACAGATACGCAGTATTTT
CASKPESGTDTQYF
>TRBJ1-2|-|TRBV11-2|-
TGTGCCAGCAGCTTAGGACGGATCTATGGCTACACCTTC
CASSLGRIYGYTF
>TRBJ2-3|few|TRBV7-9|-
TGTGCCAGCAGCTCGACAGGAGATACGCAGTATTTT
CASSSTGDTQYF
>TRBJ2-2|few|TRBV6-5|-
TGTGCCAGCAGTTACGAGACAGGAGCAACCGGGGAGCTGTTTTTT
CASSYETGATGELFF
>TRBJ1-2|few|TRBV16|TRBD1
TGTGCCAGTTCACAGGGGAATAACTATGGCTACACCTTC
CASSQGNNYGYTF
>TRBJ2-2|-|TRBV24-1|-
TGTGCCACCGCAGGGGAGGCCGGGGAGCTGGTTTTT
CATAGEAGELVF